This TCR beta chain was obtained from a study of CD4 T cells in relation to SARS-CoV-2 and coronaviruses. Study-wide findings and caveats: Samples before the pandemic and after infection were not matched within any donor. Around 60% of donors had memory CD4+ clonotypes crossrecognizing SARS-CoV-2 and common cold coronavirus spike. The cross-reactivity analysis covered only spike protein, not other viral proteins.

CD4+ T cells from unexposed donors were obtained before the COVID-19 pandemic (2011-2018). Cryopreserved PBMCs were CD4-enriched, then split into naive and memory cells. Of note for this clone: As yet, its antigen is unknown.

V was pared by 7 bases and J by 7 bases, with 10 bases of the junction left unmatched. This CDR3 region has 14 residues. The V gene's germline CDR1 is MDHEN and CDR2 SYDVKM. TCRdb's table, derived via immunoSEQ multiplex PCR, lists solely in-frame clones and lacks some. The data contain 60,000 or so clones, around 93% of them singletons. The sequence was collected from a human donor in good health. The sample was naive CD4+ T cells from PBMCs. Subset of the sample: naive CD4+ T cells isolated by negative enrichment. The V gene is TRBV28, the J gene TRBJ2-7; 10 bases are a match to TRBD1. The CDR3 bases are TGTGCCAGCATCCCGGGACAGGGGAGAAGAGAGCAGTACTTC. Protein product: CASIPGQGRREQYF. Combining the CDR3 with reference TRBV28 and TRBJ2-7 gives the whole variable domain DVKVTQSSRYLVKRTGEKVFLECVQDMDHENMFWYRQDPGLGLRLIYFSYDVKMKEKGDIPEGYSVSREKKERFSLILESASTNQTSMYLCASIPGQGRREQYFGPGTRLTVT.